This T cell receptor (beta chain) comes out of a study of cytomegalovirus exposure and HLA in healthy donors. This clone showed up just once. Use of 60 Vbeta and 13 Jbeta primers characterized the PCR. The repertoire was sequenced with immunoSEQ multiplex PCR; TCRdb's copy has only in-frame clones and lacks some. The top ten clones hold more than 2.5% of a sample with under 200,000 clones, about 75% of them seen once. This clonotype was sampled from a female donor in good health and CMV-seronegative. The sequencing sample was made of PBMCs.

CDR3 nucleotide sequence: TGTGCCAGCAGCCCAACGGACAGGAAGCATATAGGCTACACCTTC. It encodes CASSPTDRKHIGYTF. The rearrangement uses TRBV7-3 and TRBJ1-2, with TRBD1 matching over 7 bases. The CDR3 runs 15 residues. Germline V CDR1 and CDR2: SGHTA, FQGTGA. The ends lost 5 bases at V and 8 bases at J; junction bases unmatched: 14.